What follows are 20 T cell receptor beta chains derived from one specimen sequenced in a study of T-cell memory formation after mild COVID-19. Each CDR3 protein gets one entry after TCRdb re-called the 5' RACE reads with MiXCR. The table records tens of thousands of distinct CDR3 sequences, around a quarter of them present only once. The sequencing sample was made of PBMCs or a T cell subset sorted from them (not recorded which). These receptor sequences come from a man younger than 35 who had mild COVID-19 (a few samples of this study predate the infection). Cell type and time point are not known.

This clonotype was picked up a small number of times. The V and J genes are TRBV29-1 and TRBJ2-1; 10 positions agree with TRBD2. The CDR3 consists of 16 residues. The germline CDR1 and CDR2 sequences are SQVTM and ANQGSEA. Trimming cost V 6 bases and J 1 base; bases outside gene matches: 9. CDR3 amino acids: CSVEGLAGESYNEQFF. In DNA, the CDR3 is TGCAGCGTCGAGGGCCTAGCGGGGGAATCCTACAATGAGCAGTTCTTC.

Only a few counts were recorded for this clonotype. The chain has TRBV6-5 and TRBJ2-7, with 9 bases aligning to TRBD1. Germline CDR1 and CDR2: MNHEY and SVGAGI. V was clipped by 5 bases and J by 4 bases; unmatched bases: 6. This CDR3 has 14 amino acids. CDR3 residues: CASSPGTGKYEQYV. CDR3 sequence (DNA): TGTGCCAGCAGTCCCGGGACAGGGAAATACGAGCAGTACGTC.

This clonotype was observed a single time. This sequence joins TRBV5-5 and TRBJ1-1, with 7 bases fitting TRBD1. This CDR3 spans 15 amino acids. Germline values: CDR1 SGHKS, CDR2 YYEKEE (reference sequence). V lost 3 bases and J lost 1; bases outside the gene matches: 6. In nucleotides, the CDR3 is TGTGCCAGCAGCTCGACCGGGACAGCGAACACTGAAGCTTTCTTT. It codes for CASSSTGTANTEAFF.

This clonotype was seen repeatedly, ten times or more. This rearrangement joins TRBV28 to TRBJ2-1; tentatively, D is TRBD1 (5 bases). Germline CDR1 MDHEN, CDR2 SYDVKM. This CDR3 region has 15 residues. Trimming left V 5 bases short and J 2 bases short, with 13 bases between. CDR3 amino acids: CASSLLPTAYNEQFF. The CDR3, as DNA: TGTGCCAGCAGTCTACTTCCGACAGCCTACAATGAGCAGTTCTTC.

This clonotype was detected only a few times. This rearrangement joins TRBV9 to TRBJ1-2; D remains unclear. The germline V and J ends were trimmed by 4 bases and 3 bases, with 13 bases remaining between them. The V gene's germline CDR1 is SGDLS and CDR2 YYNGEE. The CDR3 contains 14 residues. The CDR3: CASSPPRADYGYTF. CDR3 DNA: TGTGCCAGCAGCCCACCTCGGGCCGACTATGGCTACACCTTC.

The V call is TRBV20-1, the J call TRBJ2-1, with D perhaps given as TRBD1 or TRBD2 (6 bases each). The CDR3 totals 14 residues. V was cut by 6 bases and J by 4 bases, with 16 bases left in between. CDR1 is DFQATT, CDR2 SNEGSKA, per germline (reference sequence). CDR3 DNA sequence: TGCAGTGCGAACCTGGAGGGGGTGTACAATGAGCAGTTCTTC. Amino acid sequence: CSANLEGVYNEQFF.

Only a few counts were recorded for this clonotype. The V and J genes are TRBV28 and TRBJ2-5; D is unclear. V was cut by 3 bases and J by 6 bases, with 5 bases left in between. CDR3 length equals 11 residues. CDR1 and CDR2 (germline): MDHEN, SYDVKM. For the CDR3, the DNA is TGTGCCAGCAGTTTGTTGCAGACCCAGTACTTC. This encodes CASSLLQTQYF.

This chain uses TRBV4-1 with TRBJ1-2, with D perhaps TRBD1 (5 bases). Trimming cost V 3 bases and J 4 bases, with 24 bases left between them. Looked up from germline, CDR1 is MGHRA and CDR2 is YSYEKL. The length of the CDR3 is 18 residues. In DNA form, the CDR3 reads TGCGCCAGCAGCCAGGGACCCTCGGGATTCTCCAAGGGCTATGGCTACACCTTC. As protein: CASSQGPSGFSKGYGYTF.

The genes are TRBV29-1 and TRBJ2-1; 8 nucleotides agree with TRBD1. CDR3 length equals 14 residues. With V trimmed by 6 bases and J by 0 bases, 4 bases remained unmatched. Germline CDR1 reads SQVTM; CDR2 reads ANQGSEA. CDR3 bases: TGCAGCGTCTCCGGGACAGGCTCCTACAATGAGCAGTTCTTC. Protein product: CSVSGTGSYNEQFF.

CDR3 in amino acids: CASSLLAGWPDTQYF. CDR3 bases: TGTGCCAGCAGCTTACTAGCGGGGTGGCCAGATACGCAGTATTTT. V is TRBV7-2 and J is TRBJ2-3; TRBD2 aligns across 9 bases. This CDR3 comprises 15 residues. V shed 2 bases and J 4 bases; nucleotides not matched to a gene: 4. Germline assignment: CDR1 SGHTA and CDR2 FQGNSA.

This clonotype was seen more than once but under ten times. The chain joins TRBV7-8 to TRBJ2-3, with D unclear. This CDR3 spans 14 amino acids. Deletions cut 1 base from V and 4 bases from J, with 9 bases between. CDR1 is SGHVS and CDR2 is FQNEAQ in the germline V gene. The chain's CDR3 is CASSLEVNPDTQYF. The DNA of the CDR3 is TGTGCCAGCAGCTTAGAGGTTAACCCAGATACGCAGTATTTT.

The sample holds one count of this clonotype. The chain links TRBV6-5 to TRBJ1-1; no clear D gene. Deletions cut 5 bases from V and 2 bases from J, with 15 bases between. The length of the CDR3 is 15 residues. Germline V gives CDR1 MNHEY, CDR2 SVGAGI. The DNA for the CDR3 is TGTGCCAGCAGTACCCCAAGGGCAGCAAACACTGAAGCTTTCTTT. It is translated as CASSTPRAANTEAFF.

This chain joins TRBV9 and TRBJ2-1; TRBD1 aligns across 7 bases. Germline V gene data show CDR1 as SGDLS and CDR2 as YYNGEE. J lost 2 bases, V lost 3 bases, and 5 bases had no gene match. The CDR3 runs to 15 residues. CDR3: CASSAHRGPYNEQFF. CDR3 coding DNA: TGTGCCAGCAGCGCACACAGGGGCCCCTACAATGAGCAGTTCTTC.

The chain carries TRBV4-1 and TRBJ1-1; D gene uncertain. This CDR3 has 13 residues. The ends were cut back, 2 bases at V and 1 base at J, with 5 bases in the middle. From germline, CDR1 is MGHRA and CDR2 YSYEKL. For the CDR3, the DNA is TGCGCCAGCAGCCAAAGGACGAACACTGAAGCTTTCTTT. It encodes CASSQRTNTEAFF.

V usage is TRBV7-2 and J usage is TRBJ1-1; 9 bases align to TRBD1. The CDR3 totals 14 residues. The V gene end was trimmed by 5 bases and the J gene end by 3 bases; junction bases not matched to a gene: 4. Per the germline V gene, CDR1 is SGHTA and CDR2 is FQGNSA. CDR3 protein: CASSTGTGYTEAFF. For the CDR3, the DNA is TGTGCCAGCAGCACTGGGACAGGGTACACTGAAGCTTTCTTT. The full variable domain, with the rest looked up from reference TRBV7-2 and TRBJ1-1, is GAGVSQSPSNKVTEKGKDVELRCDPISGHTALYWYRQSLGQGLEFLIYFQGNSAPDKSGLPSDRFSAERTGGSVSTLTIQRTQQEDSAVYLCASSTGTGYTEAFFGQGTRLTVV.

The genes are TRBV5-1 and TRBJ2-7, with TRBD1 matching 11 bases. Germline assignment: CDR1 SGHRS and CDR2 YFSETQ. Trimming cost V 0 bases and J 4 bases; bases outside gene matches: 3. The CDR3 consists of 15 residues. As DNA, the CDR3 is TGCGCCAGCAGCTTGGGGACAGGGGGCCAATACGAGCAGTACGTC. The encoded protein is CASSLGTGGQYEQYV.

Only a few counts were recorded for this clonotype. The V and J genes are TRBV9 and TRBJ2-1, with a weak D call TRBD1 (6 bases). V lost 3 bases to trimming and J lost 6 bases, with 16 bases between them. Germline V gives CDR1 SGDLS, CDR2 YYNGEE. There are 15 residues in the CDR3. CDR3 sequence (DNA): TGTGCCAGCAGCGCAACGGACAGACCGGGCAATGAGCAGTTCTTC. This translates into CASSATDRPGNEQFF.

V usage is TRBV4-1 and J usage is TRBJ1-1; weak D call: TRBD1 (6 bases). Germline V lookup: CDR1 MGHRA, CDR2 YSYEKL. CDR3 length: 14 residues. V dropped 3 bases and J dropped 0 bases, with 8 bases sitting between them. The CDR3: CASSQQGMNTEAFF. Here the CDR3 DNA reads TGCGCCAGCAGCCAGCAGGGGATGAACACTGAAGCTTTCTTT.

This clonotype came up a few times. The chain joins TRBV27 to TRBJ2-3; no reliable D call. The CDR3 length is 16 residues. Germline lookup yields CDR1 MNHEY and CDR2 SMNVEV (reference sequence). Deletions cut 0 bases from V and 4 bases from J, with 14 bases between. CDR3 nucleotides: TGTGCCAGCAGTTTATCCCTTTTATCATCATCAGATACGCAGTATTTT. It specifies CASSLSLLSSSDTQYF.

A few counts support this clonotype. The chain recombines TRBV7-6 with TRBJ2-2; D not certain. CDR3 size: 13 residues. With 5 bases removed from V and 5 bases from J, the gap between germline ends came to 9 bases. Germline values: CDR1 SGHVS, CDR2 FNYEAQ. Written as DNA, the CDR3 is TGTGCCAGCAGCGTAGGTGGTACCGGGGAGCTGTTTTTT. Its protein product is CASSVGGTGELFF.